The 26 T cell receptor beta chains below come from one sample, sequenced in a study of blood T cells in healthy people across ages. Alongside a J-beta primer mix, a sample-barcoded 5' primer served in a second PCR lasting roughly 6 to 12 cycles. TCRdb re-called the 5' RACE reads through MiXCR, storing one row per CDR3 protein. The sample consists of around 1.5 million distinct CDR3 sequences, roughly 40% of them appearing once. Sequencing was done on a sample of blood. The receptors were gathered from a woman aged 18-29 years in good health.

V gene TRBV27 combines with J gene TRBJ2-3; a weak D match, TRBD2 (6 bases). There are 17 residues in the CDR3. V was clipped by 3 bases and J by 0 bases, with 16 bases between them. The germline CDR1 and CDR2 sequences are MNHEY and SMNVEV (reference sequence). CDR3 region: CASSLLASTSSTDTQYF. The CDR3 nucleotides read TGTGCCAGCAGTTTGCTAGCGTCGACCTCTAGCACAGATACGCAGTATTTT.

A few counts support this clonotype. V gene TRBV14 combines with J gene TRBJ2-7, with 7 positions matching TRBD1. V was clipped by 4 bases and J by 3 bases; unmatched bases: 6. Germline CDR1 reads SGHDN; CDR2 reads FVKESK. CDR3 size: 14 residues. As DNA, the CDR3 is TGTGCCAGCAGCCGGGACAGAAACTACTACGAGCAGTACTTC. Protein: CASSRDRNYYEQYF.

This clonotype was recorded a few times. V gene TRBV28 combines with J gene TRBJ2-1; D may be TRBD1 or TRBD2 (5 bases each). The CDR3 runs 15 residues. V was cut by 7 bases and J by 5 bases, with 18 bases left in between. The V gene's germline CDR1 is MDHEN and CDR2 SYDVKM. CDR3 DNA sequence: TGTGCCAGCACCCCGGAAGGGACGGTCGACAATGAGCAGTTCTTC. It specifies CASTPEGTVDNEQFF.

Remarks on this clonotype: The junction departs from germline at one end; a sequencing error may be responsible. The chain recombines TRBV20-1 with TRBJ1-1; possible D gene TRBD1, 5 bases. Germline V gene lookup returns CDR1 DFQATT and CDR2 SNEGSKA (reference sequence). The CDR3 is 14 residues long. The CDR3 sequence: CSASLVPGGTEAFF. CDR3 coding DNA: TGCAGCGCTAGCCTCGTGCCTGGGGGCACTGAAGCTTTCTTT.

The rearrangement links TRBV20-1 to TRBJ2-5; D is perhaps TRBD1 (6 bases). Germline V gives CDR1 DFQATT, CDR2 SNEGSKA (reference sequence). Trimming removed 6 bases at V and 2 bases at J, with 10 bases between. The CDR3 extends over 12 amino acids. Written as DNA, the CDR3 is TGCAGTGCCGGACAGATACAAGAGACCCAGTACTTC. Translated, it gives CSAGQIQETQYF.

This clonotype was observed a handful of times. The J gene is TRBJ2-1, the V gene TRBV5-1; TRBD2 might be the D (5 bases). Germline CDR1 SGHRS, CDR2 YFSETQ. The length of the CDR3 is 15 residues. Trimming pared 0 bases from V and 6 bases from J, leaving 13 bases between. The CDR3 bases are TGCGCCAGCAGCTTGGCCTCGGGGTCAGTCAATGAGCAGTTCTTC. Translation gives CASSLASGSVNEQFF. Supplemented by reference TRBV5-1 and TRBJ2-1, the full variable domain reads KAGVTQTPRYLIKTRGQQVTLSCSPISGHRSVSWYQQTPGQGLQFLFEYFSETQRNKGNFPGRFSGRQFSNSRSEMNVSTLELGDSALYLCASSLASGSVNEQFFGPGTRLTVL.

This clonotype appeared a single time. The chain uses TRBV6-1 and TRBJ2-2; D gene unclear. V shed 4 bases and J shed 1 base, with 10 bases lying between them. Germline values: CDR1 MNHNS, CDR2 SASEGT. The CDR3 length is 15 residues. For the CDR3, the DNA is TGTGCCAGCAGTGCGCTGCTGGGGAACACCGGGGAGCTGTTTTTT. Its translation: CASSALLGNTGELFF.

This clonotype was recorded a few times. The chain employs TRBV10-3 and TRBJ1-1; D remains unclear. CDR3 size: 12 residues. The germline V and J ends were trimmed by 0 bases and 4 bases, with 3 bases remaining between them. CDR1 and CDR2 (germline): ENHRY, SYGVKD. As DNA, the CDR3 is TGTGCCATCAGTGAGTCTGCCACTGAAGCTTTCTTT. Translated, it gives CAISESATEAFF.

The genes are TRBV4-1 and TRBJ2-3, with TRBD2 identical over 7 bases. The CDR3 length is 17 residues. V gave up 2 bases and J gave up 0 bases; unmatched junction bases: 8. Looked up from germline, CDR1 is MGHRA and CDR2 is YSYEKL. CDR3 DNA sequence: TGCGCCAGCAGCCAATTCGACGGGGGGTTCAGCACAGATACGCAGTATTTT. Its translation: CASSQFDGGFSTDTQYF.

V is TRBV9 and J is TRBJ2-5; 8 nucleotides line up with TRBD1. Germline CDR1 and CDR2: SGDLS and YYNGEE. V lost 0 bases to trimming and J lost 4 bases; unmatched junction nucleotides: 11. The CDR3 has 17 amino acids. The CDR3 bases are TGTGCCAGCAGCGTAGCTACGGGCACGACAGGGGTAGAGACCCAGTACTTC. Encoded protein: CASSVATGTTGVETQYF.

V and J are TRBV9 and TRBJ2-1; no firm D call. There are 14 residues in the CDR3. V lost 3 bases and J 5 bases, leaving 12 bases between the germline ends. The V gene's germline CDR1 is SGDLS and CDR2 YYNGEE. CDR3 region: CASSAAQFNNEQFF. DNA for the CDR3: TGTGCCAGCAGCGCCGCTCAGTTTAACAATGAGCAGTTCTTC.

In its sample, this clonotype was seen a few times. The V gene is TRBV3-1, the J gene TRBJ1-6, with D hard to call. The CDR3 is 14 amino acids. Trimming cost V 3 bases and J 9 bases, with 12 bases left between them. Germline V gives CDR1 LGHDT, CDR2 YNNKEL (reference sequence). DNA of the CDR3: TGTGCCAGCAGCCATGGGAAGCACACTTCACCCCTCCACTTT. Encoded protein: CASSHGKHTSPLHF.

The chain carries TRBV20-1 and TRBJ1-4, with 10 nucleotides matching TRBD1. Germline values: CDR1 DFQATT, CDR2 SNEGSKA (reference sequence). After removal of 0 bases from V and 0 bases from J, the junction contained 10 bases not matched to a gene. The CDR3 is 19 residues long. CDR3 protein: CSAREKGGQGSATNEKLFF. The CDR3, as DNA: TGCAGTGCTAGAGAAAAGGGGGGACAGGGGAGCGCAACTAATGAAAAACTGTTTTTT.

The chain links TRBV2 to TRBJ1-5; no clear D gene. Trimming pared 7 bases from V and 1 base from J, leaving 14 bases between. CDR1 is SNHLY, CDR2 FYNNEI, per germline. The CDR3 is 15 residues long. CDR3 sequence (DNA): TGTGCCAGCACCCTGGGGATTCCAAGCAATCAGCCCCAGCATTTT. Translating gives CASTLGIPSNQPQHF. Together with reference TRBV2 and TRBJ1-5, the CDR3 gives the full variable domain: EPEVTQTPSHQVTQMGQEVILRCVPISNHLYFYWYRQILGQKVEFLVSFYNNEISEKSEIFDDQFSVERPDGSNFTLKIRSTKLEDSAMYFCASTLGIPSNQPQHFGDGTRLSIL.

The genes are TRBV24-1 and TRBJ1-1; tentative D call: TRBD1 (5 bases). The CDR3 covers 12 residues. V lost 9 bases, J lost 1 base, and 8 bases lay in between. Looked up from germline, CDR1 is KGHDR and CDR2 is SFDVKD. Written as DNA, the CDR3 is TGTGCCACCTCAAGGGGGAACACTGAAGCTTTCTTT. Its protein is CATSRGNTEAFF.

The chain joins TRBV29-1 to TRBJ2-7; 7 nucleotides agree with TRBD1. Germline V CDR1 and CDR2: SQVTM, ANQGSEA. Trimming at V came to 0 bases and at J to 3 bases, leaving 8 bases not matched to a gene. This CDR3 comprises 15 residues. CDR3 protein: CSVEDFNRGNYEQYF. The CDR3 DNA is TGCAGCGTTGAAGATTTTAACAGGGGTAACTACGAGCAGTACTTC.

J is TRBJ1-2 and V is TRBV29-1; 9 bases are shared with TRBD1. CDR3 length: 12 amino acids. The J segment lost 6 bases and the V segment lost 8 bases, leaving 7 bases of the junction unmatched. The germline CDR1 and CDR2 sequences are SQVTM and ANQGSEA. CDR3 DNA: TGCAGCTTACGGGACAGGGTCGATGGCTACACCTTC. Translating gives CSLRDRVDGYTF.

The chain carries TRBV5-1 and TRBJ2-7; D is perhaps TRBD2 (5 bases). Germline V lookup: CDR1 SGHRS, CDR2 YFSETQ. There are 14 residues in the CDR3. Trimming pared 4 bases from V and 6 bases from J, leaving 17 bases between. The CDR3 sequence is CASSQPSDSGEQYF. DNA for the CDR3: TGCGCCAGCAGCCAGCCCTCGGACTCAGGCGAGCAGTACTTC.

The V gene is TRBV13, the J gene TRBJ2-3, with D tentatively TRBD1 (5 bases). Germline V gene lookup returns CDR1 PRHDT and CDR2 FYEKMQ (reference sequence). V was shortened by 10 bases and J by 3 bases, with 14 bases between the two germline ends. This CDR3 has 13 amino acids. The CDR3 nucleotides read TGTGCCAACACGCAGGGTTATACAGATACGCAGTATTTT. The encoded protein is CANTQGYTDTQYF. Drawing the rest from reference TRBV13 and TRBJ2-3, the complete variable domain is AAGVIQSPRHLIKEKRETATLKCYPIPRHDTVYWYQQGPGQDPQFLISFYEKMQSDKGSIPDRFSAQQFSDYHSELNMSSLELGDSALYFCANTQGYTDTQYFGPGTRLTVL.

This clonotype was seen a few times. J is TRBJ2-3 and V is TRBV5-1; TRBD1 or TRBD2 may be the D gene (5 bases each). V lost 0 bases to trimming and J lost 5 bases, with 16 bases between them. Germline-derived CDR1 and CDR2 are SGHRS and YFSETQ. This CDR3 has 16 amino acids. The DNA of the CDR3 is TGCGCCAGCAGCTTGGCTCAGGGTGGAGGATTAGATACGCAGTATTTT. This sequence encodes CASSLAQGGGLDTQYF.

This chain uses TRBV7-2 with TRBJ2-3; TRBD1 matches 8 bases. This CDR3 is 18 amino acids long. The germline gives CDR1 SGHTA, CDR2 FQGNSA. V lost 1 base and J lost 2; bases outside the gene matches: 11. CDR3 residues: CASSLGPPGTGTTDTQYF. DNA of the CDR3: TGTGCCAGCAGCTTAGGGCCCCCCGGGACAGGAACCACAGATACGCAGTATTTT.

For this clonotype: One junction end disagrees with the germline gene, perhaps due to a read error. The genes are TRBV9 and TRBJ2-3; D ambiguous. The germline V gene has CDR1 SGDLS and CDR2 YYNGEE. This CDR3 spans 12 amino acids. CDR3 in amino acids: CAGSPSSDTQYF. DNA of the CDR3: TGTGCCGGCAGCCCCAGTTCAGATACGCAGTATTTT.

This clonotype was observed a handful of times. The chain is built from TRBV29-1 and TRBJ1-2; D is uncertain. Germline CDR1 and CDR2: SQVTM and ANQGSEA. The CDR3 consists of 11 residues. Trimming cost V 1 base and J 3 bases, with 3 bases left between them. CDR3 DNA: TGCAGCGTTGAAGGGGACTATGGCTACACCTTC. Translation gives CSVEGDYGYTF.

The CDR3 protein is CASSPQIGTAGANVLTF. The DNA for the CDR3 is TGTGCCAGCAGTCCCCAAATTGGGACGGCTGGGGCCAACGTCCTGACTTTC. V is TRBV6-6 and J is TRBJ2-6; the D gene could be TRBD1 or TRBD2 (5 bases each). V was cut by 5 bases and J by 2 bases, with 16 bases left in between. This CDR3 has 17 amino acids. Per germline, CDR1 MNHNY and CDR2 SVGAGI (reference sequence).

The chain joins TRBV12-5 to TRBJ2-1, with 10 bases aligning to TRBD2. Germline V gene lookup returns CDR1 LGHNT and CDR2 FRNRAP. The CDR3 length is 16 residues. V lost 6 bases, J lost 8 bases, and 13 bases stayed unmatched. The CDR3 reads CASGSRNSGGFYEQFF. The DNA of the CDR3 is TGTGCTAGTGGGTCCAGAAATAGCGGGGGGTTCTATGAGCAGTTCTTC.

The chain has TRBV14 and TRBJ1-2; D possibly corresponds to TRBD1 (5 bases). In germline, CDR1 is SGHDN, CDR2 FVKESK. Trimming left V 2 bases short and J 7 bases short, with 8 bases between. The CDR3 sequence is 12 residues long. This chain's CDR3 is CASSQMGVGYTF. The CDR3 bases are TGTGCCAGCAGCCAAATGGGGGTTGGCTACACCTTC.